The 18 T cell receptor beta chains given below trace back to one sample, sequenced in a study of T cell repertoires in cytomegalovirus infection. TCRdb itself ran the reads through MiXCR, one entry per CDR3 protein. This sample has more than 350,000 distinct CDR3 sequences; 25% to 40% occur once, and the top ten carry roughly 13%. The sample comprised PBMCs. The receptors originated from a human donor in good health (CMV status not recorded). Some clones in this sample may be carry-over from other donors' samples.

V gene TRBV27 combines with J gene TRBJ1-1, with 7 bases aligning to TRBD1. Per germline, CDR1 MNHEY and CDR2 SMNVEV (reference sequence). There are 16 residues in the CDR3. Trimming cost V 5 bases and J 3 bases; bases outside gene matches: 12. CDR3 sequence (DNA): TGTGCCAGCAGTCCAGGGACAGCCCGGAGGGACACTGAAGCTTTCTTT. This sequence encodes CASSPGTARRDTEAFF.

Regarding this clonotype: The germline gene is not matched at one end of the junction; a read error may be the cause. The gene calls are TRBV7-6 and TRBJ2-1; either TRBD1 or TRBD2 may supply D (5 bases each). Germline V lookup: CDR1 SGHVS, CDR2 FNYEAQ. The CDR3 extends over 15 amino acids. The CDR3 sequence: CGSSPLGDRYNEQFF. The CDR3 DNA reads TGTGGCAGCAGCCCTCTCGGGGACCGCTACAATGAGCAGTTCTTC.

This clonotype was seen only a few times. The rearrangement uses TRBV12-3 or TRBV12-4 and TRBJ2-5; the match to TRBD2 covers 10 bases. CDR3 length: 18 residues. The junction had 9 bases not matched to a gene; V was cut back by 1 base and J by 1 base. The CDR3 loop is CASSLGDLAGALQETQYF. In nucleotides, the CDR3 is TGTGCCAGCAGTTTAGGGGACCTAGCGGGGGCACTCCAAGAGACCCAGTACTTC.

A few counts support this clonotype. V usage is TRBV7-9 and J usage is TRBJ2-3; no clear D. V gave up 5 bases and J gave up 11 bases, with 17 bases separating them. Per germline, CDR1 SEHNR and CDR2 FQNEAQ (reference sequence). This CDR3 has 13 residues. The CDR3 is CASSDTGPEEQYF. The CDR3 bases are TGTGCCAGCAGCGATACTGGACCCGAGGAGCAGTATTTT.

There are a few counts of this clonotype. The rearrangement joins TRBV6-6 to TRBJ1-5; the match to TRBD1 covers 10 bases. The CDR3 runs 16 residues. J was trimmed by 6 bases and V by 0 bases; bases with no gene match: 5. Germline-derived CDR1 and CDR2 are MNHNY and SVGAGI (reference sequence). CDR3 in DNA: TGTGCCAGCAGTTACTCGGGGACAGGGGCGGGTCAGCCCCAGCATTTT. Translated, it gives CASSYSGTGAGQPQHF.

The chain has TRBV5-1 and TRBJ2-7; 8 bases fit TRBD2. The trim removed 0 bases at V and 1 base at J, leaving 9 bases unmatched. CDR1 is SGHRS and CDR2 is YFSETQ in the germline V gene. The CDR3 contains 17 residues. The CDR3 protein is CASSLEALAGESYEQYF. The DNA of the CDR3 is TGCGCCAGCAGCTTGGAGGCGCTAGCGGGTGAATCCTACGAGCAGTACTTC. The variable domain in full, with the rest retrieved from reference TRBV5-1 and TRBJ2-7, is KAGVTQTPRYLIKTRGQQVTLSCSPISGHRSVSWYQQTPGQGLQFLFEYFSETQRNKGNFPGRFSGRQFSNSRSEMNVSTLELGDSALYLCASSLEALAGESYEQYFGPGTRLTVT.

This clonotype was recorded at least ten times. In DNA, the CDR3 is TGTGCCAGCAGCTCACGGGTCAGAGAGACCCAGTACTTC. Translated, it gives CASSSRVRETQYF. The genes are TRBV7-2 and TRBJ2-5; no clear D. CDR1 is SGHTA and CDR2 is FQGNSA in the germline V gene. The CDR3 length is 13 residues. With 4 bases removed from V and 4 bases from J, the gap between germline ends came to 10 bases.

This chain links TRBV6-8 with TRBJ2-2; D gene uncertain. Trimming removed 3 bases from V and 6 bases from J, with 20 bases in between. The germline V gene encodes CDR1 MNHGY and CDR2 SAAAGT. The CDR3 sequence is 17 residues long. In DNA form, the CDR3 reads TGTGCCAGCAGTTATTCACAGACCCCGTTAGGAGCCGGGGAGCTGTTTTTT. This gives the protein CASSYSQTPLGAGELFF.

This clonotype was observed a few times. The V gene is TRBV11-2, the J gene TRBJ2-1, with TRBD1 as a possible D gene (6 bases). There are 15 residues in the CDR3. Per germline, CDR1 SGHAT and CDR2 FQNNGV. Trimming stripped 4 bases from V and 7 bases from J, with 17 bases between. The CDR3 region is CASSSGGTRKNEQFF. The CDR3 coding sequence is TGTGCCAGCAGCTCAGGTGGGACACGGAAGAATGAGCAGTTCTTC.

This clonotype turned up a few times. This chain uses TRBV27 with TRBJ1-6; 7 bases line up with TRBD1. The germline gives CDR1 MNHEY, CDR2 SMNVEV (reference sequence). After removal of 7 bases from V and 9 bases from J, the junction contained 9 bases not matched to a gene. The CDR3 extends over 14 amino acids. The CDR3 region is CASTSGGDRSPLHF. In nucleotides, the CDR3 is TGTGCCAGCACTTCAGGGGGAGATCGTTCACCCCTCCACTTT.

The V and J genes are TRBV11-1 and TRBJ1-1, with unresolved D. Germline CDR1 and CDR2: SGHAT and FQDESV (reference sequence). The CDR3 has 12 amino acids. V was cut by 1 base and J by 13 bases, with 13 bases left in between. CDR3 bases: TGTGCCAGCAGCTTAGACCGGGGTGAATATTTCTTT. Translating gives CASSLDRGEYFF.

The chain links TRBV6-1 to TRBJ1-5; 12 bases line up with TRBD1. Germline V CDR1 and CDR2: MNHNS, SASEGT. This CDR3 comprises 17 residues. Losses at the gene ends were 7 bases for V and 3 bases for J; bases not matched to a gene: 10. The CDR3 DNA reads as TGTGCCAGCACTGGGGACAGGGGGCCTTACCCCAATCAGCCCCAGCATTTT. Protein: CASTGDRGPYPNQPQHF.

Details on this clonotype: A much bigger clone sits one base away, suggesting this may be a read error. This CDR3 is missing its conserved last phenylalanine or tryptophan, likely due to a read error. The rearrangement uses TRBV19 and TRBJ1-2; 10 nucleotides match TRBD1. The CDR3 length is 13 residues. Trimming cost V 8 bases and J 5 bases; bases outside gene matches: 5. The germline CDR1 and CDR2 sequences are LNHDA and SQIVND (reference sequence). The chain's CDR3 is CASYRTGGYGYTC. The CDR3 DNA follows: TGTGCCAGTTACCGGACAGGGGGATATGGCTACACCTGC.

This sequence joins TRBV6-8 and TRBJ1-5; D possibly corresponds to TRBD1 (5 bases). CDR3 length: 14 amino acids. Trimming took off 2 bases at V and 7 bases at J, with 12 bases between the two ends. Germline V lookup: CDR1 MNHGY, CDR2 SAAAGT. The CDR3 here is CASSYGGGDQPQHF. CDR3 DNA sequence: TGTGCCAGCAGTTACGGGGGAGGGGACCAGCCCCAGCATTTT.

The chain employs TRBV27 and TRBJ2-1, with 11 nucleotides matching TRBD2. The CDR3 totals 15 residues. With V trimmed by 6 bases and J by 4 bases, 5 bases remained unmatched. Germline CDR1 and CDR2: MNHEY and SMNVEV (reference sequence). This CDR3 is CASSRLAGSYNEQFF. In nucleotides, the CDR3 is TGTGCCAGCAGCCGACTAGCGGGGAGTTACAATGAGCAGTTCTTC.

This clonotype occurred a few times. The chain recombines TRBV6-5 with TRBJ2-7; the D call may be TRBD1 or TRBD2 (6 bases each). CDR1 MNHEY and CDR2 SVGAGI come from the germline V gene. The CDR3 covers 14 residues. Trimming cost V 0 bases and J 2 bases, with 8 bases left between them. CDR3 sequence reads: CASSYSGGPYEQYF. DNA for the CDR3: TGTGCCAGCAGTTACTCGGGGGGCCCCTACGAGCAGTACTTC.

This clonotype occurred a few times. The chain links TRBV2 to TRBJ2-1, with 10 bases matching TRBD2. This CDR3 contains 17 residues. The trim removed 2 bases at V and 3 bases at J, leaving 7 bases unmatched. From germline, CDR1 is SNHLY and CDR2 FYNNEI. CDR3 in DNA: TGTGCCAGCAGTGAAACACTAGCGGGGCGGATCTACAATGAGCAGTTCTTC. This gives the protein CASSETLAGRIYNEQFF.

This clonotype was seen a few times. The rearrangement uses TRBV7-8 and TRBJ1-5; TRBD1 might be the D (5 bases). The CDR3 is 15 amino acids. V shed 8 bases and J shed 5 bases, with 19 bases lying between them. Looked up from germline, CDR1 is SGHVS and CDR2 is FQNEAQ. In DNA form, the CDR3 reads TGTGCCAGCGATTCGGGGTCAGGGTTTTATCAGCCCCAGCATTTT. Residues: CASDSGSGFYQPQHF.